This T cell receptor beta chain was captured in a study of Ad26.COV2.S vaccination and SARS-CoV-2 variants. Study-wide background: It was the COV1001 Ad26.COV2.S trial arm that included the donor. Ad26.COV2.S given intramuscularly, once or twice 56 days apart.

In germline, CDR1 is MDHEN, CDR2 SYDVKM. CDR3 length equals 19 residues. Trimming left V 9 bases short and J 0 bases short, with 24 bases between. Treatment of the sample: 15 to 20 received Ad26.COV2.S at low or high dose, single or two shots; roughly five received placebo; per-sample allocation not given. Specimen acquisition occurred on day 63 following the initial vaccine or placebo injection. The donor was a Boston adult aged 18-55 years. The study used a vaccine consisting of an Ad26 vector that expressed Wuhan-strain SARS-CoV-2 spike. Measured with immunoSEQ multiplex PCR; TCRdb has only the in-frame clones, and not every one. The sample includes fewer than 300,000 clones, 70% to 90% of them seen just once.

This sample comprised peripheral blood, obtained in a trial of Ad26.COV2.S vaccine versus placebo. The chain links TRBV28 to TRBJ2-6; D is tentatively TRBD1 or TRBD2 (5 bases each). This receptor was taken from a person aged 18 to 65 who received the Ad26.COV2.S COVID-19 vaccine or a placebo. Here the CDR3 reads CASGPIRGPFSSGANVLTF. CDR3 coding DNA: TGTGCCAGTGGGCCGATAAGGGGACCCTTCTCCTCTGGGGCCAACGTCCTGACTTTC.